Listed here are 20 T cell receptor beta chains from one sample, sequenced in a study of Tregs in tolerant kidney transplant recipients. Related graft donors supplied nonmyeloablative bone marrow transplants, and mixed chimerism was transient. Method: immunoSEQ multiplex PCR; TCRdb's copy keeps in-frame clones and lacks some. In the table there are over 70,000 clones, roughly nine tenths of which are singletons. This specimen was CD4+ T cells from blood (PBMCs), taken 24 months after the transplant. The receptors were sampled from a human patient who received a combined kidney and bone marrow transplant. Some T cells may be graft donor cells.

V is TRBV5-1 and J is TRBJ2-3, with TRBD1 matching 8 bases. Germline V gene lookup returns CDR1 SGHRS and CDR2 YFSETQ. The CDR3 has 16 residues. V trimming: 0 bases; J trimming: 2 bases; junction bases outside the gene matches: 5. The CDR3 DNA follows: TGCGCCAGCAGCTTGGGACAGGGGTCAAACACAGATACGCAGTATTTT. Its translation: CASSLGQGSNTDTQYF.

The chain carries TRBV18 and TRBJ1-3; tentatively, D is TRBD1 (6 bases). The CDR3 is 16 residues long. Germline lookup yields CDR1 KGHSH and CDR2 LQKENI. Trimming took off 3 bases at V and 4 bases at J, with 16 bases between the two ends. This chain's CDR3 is CASSPNTGPGGNTIYF. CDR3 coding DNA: TGTGCCAGCTCACCTAATACAGGGCCGGGAGGAAACACCATATATTTT.

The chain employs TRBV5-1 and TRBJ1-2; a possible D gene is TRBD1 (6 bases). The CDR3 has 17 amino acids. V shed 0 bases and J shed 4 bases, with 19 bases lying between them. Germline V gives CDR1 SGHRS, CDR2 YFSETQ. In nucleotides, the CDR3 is TGCGCCAGCAGCTTGGAGGCCAGGGGCCCGGGTCCCTATGGCTACACCTTC. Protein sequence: CASSLEARGPGPYGYTF. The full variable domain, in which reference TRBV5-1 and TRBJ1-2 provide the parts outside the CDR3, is KAGVTQTPRYLIKTRGQQVTLSCSPISGHRSVSWYQQTPGQGLQFLFEYFSETQRNKGNFPGRFSGRQFSNSRSEMNVSTLELGDSALYLCASSLEARGPGPYGYTFGSGTRLTVV.

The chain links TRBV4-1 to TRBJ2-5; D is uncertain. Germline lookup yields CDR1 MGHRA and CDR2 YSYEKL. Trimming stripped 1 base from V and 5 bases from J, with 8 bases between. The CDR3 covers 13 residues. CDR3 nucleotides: TGCGCCAGCAGCCAAGTTCTCGTTGAGACCCAGTACTTC. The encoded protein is CASSQVLVETQYF.

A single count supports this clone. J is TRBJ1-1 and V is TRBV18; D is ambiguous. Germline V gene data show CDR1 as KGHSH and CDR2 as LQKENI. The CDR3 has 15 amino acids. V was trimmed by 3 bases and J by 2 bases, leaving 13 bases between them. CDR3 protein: CASSPSLGDNTEAFF. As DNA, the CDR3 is TGTGCCAGCTCACCCAGCTTAGGAGACAACACTGAAGCTTTCTTT.

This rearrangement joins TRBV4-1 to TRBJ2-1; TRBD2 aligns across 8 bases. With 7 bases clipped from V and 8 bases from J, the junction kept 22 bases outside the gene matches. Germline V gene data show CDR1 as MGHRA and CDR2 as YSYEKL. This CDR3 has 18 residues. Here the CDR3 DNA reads TGCGCCAGCACCCTCCGAAGGGCGGGACTAGGGGTAGATGATGAGCAGTTCTTC. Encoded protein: CASTLRRAGLGVDDEQFF.

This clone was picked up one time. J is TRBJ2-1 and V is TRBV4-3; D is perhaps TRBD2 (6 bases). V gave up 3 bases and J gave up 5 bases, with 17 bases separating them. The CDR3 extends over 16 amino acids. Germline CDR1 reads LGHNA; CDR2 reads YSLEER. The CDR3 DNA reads TGCGCCAGCAGCCAGAACCTCGGGACTCCCAACAATGAGCAGTTCTTC. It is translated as CASSQNLGTPNNEQFF.

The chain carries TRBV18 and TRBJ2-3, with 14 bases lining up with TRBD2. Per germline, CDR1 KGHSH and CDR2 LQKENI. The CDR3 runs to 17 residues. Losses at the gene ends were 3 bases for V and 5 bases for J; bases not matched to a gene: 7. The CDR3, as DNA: TGTGCCAGCTCACCCCGGGGACTAGCGGGAGAGGGAGATACGCAGTATTTT. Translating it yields CASSPRGLAGEGDTQYF. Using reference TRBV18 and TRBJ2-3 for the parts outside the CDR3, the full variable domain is NAGVMQNPRHLVRRRGQEARLRCSPMKGHSHVYWYRQLPEEGLKFMVYLQKENIIDESGMPKERFSAEFPKEGPSILRIQQVVRGDSAAYFCASSPRGLAGEGDTQYFGPGTRLTVL.

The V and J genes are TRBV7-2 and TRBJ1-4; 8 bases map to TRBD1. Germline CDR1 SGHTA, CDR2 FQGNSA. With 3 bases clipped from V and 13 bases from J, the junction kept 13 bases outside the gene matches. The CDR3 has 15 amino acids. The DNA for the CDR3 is TGTGCCAGCAGCTTCGGGGACAGGCCCCTGGTGGGACTGTTTTTT. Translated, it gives CASSFGDRPLVGLFF.

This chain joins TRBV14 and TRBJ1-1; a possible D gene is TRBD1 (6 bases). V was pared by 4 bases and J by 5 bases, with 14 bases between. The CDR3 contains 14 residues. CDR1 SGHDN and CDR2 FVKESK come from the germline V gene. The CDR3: CASSLYRESTEAFF. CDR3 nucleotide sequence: TGTGCCAGCAGCCTATACAGGGAGTCTACTGAAGCTTTCTTT.

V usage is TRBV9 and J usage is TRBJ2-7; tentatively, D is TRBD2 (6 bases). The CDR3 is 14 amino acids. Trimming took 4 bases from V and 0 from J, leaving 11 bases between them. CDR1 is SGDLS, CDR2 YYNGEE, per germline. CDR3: CASSMTSNSYEQYF. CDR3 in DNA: TGTGCCAGCAGCATGACTAGTAACTCCTACGAGCAGTACTTC.

CDR3 nucleotides: TGTGCCAGCAGCTACGGGACTAGCGGGCGTTCCACCTCCTACGAGCAGTACTTC. It specifies CASSYGTSGRSTSYEQYF. The J gene is TRBJ2-7, the V gene TRBV7-2, with 12 bases aligning to TRBD2. The V and J ends lost 4 bases and 0 bases, in that order; junction bases with no gene match: 10. The CDR3 covers 18 residues. Germline CDR1 and CDR2: SGHTA and FQGNSA. The full variable domain, in which reference TRBV7-2 and TRBJ2-7 provide the parts outside the CDR3, is GAGVSQSPSNKVTEKGKDVELRCDPISGHTALYWYRQSLGQGLEFLIYFQGNSAPDKSGLPSDRFSAERTGGSVSTLTIQRTQQEDSAVYLCASSYGTSGRSTSYEQYFGPGTRLTVT.

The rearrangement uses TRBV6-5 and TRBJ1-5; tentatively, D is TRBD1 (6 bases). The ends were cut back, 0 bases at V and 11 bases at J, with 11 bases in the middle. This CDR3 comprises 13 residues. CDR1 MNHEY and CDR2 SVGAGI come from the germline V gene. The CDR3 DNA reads TGTGCCAGCAGTTACTCCGGGGGGGCGGCCCAGCATTTT. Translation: CASSYSGGAAQHF.

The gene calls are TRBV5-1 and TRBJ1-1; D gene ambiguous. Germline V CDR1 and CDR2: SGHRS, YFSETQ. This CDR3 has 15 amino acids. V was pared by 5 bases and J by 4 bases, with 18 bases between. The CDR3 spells CASRQLSSGPTEAFF. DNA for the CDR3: TGCGCCAGCAGACAGCTAAGTAGCGGGCCCACTGAAGCTTTCTTT.

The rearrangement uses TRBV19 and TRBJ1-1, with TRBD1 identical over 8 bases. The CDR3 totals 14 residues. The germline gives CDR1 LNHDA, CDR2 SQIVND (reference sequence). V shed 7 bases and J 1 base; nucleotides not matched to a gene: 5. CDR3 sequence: CASTQGDANTEAFF. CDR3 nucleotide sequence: TGTGCCAGTACACAGGGGGATGCGAACACTGAAGCTTTCTTT.

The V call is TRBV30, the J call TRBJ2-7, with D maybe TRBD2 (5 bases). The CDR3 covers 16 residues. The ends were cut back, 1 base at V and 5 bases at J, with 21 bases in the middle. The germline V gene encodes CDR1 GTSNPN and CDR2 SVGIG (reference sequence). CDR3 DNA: TGTGCCTGGAGTGATGAATCCCCGGCGGCCGGGAACGAGCAGTACTTC. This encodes CAWSDESPAAGNEQYF.

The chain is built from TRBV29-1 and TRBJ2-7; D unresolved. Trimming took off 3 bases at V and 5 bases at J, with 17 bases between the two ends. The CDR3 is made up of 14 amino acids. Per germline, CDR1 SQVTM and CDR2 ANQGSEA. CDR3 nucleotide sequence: TGCAGCGTTGAGTCCCCAGGTAATCGGAACGAGCAGTACTTC. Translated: CSVESPGNRNEQYF.

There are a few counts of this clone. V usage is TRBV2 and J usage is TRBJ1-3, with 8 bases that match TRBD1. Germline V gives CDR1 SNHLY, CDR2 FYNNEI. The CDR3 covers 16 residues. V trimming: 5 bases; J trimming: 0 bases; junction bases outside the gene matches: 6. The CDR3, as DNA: TGTGCCAGCAGTTTTCGGGGACAGGTCTCTGGAAACACCATATATTTT. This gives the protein CASSFRGQVSGNTIYF.

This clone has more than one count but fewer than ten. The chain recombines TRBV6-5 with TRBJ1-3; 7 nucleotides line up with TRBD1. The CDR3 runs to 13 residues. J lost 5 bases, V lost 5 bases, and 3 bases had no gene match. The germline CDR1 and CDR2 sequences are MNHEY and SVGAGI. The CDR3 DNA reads TGTGCCAGCAGTCGGGACAGTCGAAACACCATATATTTT. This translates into CASSRDSRNTIYF.

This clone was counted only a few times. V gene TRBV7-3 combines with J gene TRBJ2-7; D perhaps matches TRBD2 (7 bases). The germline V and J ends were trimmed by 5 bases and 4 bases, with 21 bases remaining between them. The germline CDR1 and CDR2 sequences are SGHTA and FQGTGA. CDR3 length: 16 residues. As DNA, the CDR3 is TGTGCCAGCAGCCCTCAAGGGAGGGGGGCCGGATACGAGCAGTACTTC. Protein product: CASSPQGRGAGYEQYF.